Sequencing of this T cell receptor (beta chain) was carried out in a study of cytomegalovirus exposure and HLA in healthy donors. Study summary: Of the donors genotyped, several hundred in all, about 81% fell in the Caucasian-associated ancestry cluster. Study conclusions and caveats: As was reported, the HLA-A and HLA-B alleles of most subjects were accurately predicted from TCR beta sequences. 16,951 TCR beta sequences were associated with HLA alleles at 0.05 false discovery rate in a later analysis.

The CDR3 covers 16 residues. CDR1 and CDR2 (germline): GTSNPN, SVGIG (reference sequence). The trim removed 2 bases at V and 7 bases at J, leaving 14 bases unmatched. Use of 60 Vbeta and 13 Jbeta primers characterized the PCR. TCRdb's table, derived via immunoSEQ multiplex PCR, lists solely in-frame clones and lacks some. The repertoire has about 61,000 clones, approximately 88% of them found once; the top ten carry approximately 1.5%. A remark on this clone: What it binds is not known.

Input material: PBMCs. This receptor was taken from a man aged 30 to 45 in good health and CMV-seropositive. The chain couples TRBV30 to TRBJ1-3; 7 positions match TRBD1. The CDR3 bases are TGTGCCTGGAGTCAGGGACGCCAGGGGGGTTATAACACCATATATTTT. Its translation: CAWSQGRQGGYNTIYF.